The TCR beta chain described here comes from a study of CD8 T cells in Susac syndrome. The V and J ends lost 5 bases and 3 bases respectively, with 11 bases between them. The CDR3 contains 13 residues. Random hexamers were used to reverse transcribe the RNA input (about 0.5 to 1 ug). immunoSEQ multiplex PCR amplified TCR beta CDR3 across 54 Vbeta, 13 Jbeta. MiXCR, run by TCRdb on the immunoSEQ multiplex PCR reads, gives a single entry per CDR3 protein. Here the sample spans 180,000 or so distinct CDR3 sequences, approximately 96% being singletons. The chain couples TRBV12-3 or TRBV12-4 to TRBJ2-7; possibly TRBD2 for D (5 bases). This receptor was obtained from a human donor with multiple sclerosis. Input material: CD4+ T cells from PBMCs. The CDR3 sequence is CASSNTGFYEQYF. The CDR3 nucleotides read TGTGCCAGCAGTAACACGGGGTTCTACGAGCAGTACTTC.